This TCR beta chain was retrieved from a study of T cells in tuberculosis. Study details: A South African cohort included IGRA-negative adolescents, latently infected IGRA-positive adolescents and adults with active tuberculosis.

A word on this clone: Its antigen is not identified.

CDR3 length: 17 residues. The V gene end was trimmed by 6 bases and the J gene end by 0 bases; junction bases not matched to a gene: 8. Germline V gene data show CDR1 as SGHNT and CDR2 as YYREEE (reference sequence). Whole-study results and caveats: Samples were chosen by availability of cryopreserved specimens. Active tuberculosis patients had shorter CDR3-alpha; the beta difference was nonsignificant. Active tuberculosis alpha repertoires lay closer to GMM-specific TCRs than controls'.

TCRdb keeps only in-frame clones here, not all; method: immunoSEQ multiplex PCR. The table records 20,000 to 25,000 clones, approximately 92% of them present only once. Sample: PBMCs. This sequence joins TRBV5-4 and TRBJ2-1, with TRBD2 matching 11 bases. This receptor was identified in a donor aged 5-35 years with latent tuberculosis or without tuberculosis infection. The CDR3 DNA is TGTGCCAGCAACCTAGCGGGGGGACACAGCTCCTACAATGAGCAGTTCTTC. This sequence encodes CASNLAGGHSSYNEQFF. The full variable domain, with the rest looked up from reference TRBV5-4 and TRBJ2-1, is ETGVTQSPTHLIKTRGQQVTLRCSSQSGHNTVSWYQQALGQGPQFIFQYYREEENGRGNFPPRFSGLQFPNYSSELNVNALELDDSALYLCASNLAGGHSSYNEQFFGPGTRLTVL.